The 11 T cell receptor beta chains below come from one sample, sequenced in a study of tumor-infiltrating lymphocytes in primary liver carcinoma. Co-extraction yielded RNA and DNA from roughly 20-30 mg of unsorted bulk tissue. Starting material of 400 to 600 ng total RNA yielded TCR beta cDNA via a constant-region primer. Slightly modified ARM-PCR served as the procedure for the TCR beta libraries. These libraries came from three rounds of nested multiplex PCR. Rounds one and two of PCR, each of roughly 10 cycles, were primed with TRBV1-TRBV30 forward primers and a C-beta reverse primer. In TCRdb, the multiplex PCR reads were re-called with MiXCR into one record per CDR3 protein. Of some 110,000 distinct CDR3 sequences in the sample, approximately 78% were seen once. The specimen was liver tumor tissue from sampling region 3. The subset was: tumor region T3, left-lateral pole. All receptors come from a man in his forties with primary liver carcinoma and hepatitis B virus infection.

In its sample, this clonotype is medium-sized (0.01 to 0.1%). The chain couples TRBV6-1 to TRBJ2-2; no reliable D call. Trimming took 5 bases from V and 4 from J, leaving 8 bases between them. From germline, CDR1 is MNHNS and CDR2 SASEGT. This CDR3 contains 13 residues. This CDR3 reads CASSRVFTGELFF. The CDR3 DNA follows: TGTGCCAGCAGTCGGGTTTTCACCGGGGAGCTGTTTTTT.

This clonotype was counted at least ten times. A clone one base away is much larger, so this may be a read error. V usage is TRBV12-3 or TRBV12-4 and J usage is TRBJ2-1; the match to TRBD2 covers 13 bases. This CDR3 spans 15 amino acids. The CDR3, as DNA: TGTGCCAGCAGTCCCAGACTAGCGGGAGGCAATGAGCGGTTCTTC. Translated, it gives CASSPRLAGGNERFF.

This clonotype was detected only once. At one end the junction does not follow the germline gene, possibly because of a read error. This chain connects TRBV10-2 to TRBJ2-7; tentative D call: TRBD2 (5 bases). The CDR3 consists of 12 residues. The germline V gene has CDR1 WSHSY and CDR2 SAAADI. The CDR3 region has the DNA TGCACCAGCGGTGGTGTCTCCTACGAGCAGTACTTC. It codes for CTSGGVSYEQYF.

This clonotype was counted a few times. The gene calls are TRBV20-1 and TRBJ1-6; 8 bases fit TRBD1. CDR3 length equals 13 residues. Looked up from germline, CDR1 is DFQATT and CDR2 is SNEGSKA (reference sequence). The V and J ends lost 3 bases and 8 bases, in that order; junction bases with no gene match: 3. CDR3 DNA sequence: TGCAGTGCTAGGTCAGGGGGCGATTCACCCCTCCACTTT. Amino acids: CSARSGGDSPLHF.

The chain carries TRBV11-2 and TRBJ1-1; D gene unclear. V lost 7 bases to trimming and J lost 5 bases, with 17 bases between them. Germline V lookup: CDR1 SGHAT, CDR2 FQNNGV. The CDR3 contains 14 residues. This CDR3 is CASNPLWPNTEAFF. The CDR3 coding sequence is TGTGCCAGCAACCCCCTCTGGCCGAATACTGAAGCTTTCTTT. The whole variable domain, remainder taken from reference TRBV11-2 and TRBJ1-1, is EAGVAQSPRYKIIEKRQSVAFWCNPISGHATLYWYQQILGQGPKLLIQFQNNGVVDDSQLPKDRFSAERLKGVDSTLKIQPAKLEDSAVYLCASNPLWPNTEAFFGQGTRLTVV.

The V gene is TRBV6-5, the J gene TRBJ2-1, with D perhaps assigned TRBD1 or TRBD2 (5 bases each). CDR1 MNHEY and CDR2 SVGAGI come from the germline V gene. This CDR3 comprises 16 residues. CDR3 bases: TGTGGCTACAGTCTGGGGACCAGCGGCTCCTACAATGAGCAGTTCTTC. It translates to CGYSLGTSGSYNEQFF.

Comments on this clonotype: As the CDR3 is not closed by the conserved phenylalanine or tryptophan, this likely results from a read error. This chain links TRBV20-1 with TRBJ2-1; D is uncertain. The CDR3 spans 11 residues. Germline V CDR1 and CDR2: DFQATT, SNEGSKA (reference sequence). V shed 3 bases and J shed 6 bases, with 6 bases lying between them. Written as DNA, the CDR3 is TGCAGTGCTAGCCTATCCAATGAGCAGTTCCTC. Its translation is CSASLSNEQFL.

The chain couples TRBV11-2 to TRBJ1-5, with D possibly matching TRBD1 (6 bases). Trimming removed 5 bases from V and 4 bases from J, with 18 bases in between. Germline CDR1 reads SGHAT; CDR2 reads FQNNGV. CDR3 length equals 16 residues. The CDR3 reads CASSLRGGLSNQPQHF. In DNA, the CDR3 is TGTGCCAGCAGCCTAAGAGGGGGACTGAGTAATCAGCCCCAGCATTTT.

As to this clonotype: One end of the junction varies from germline; a read error may be responsible. The J gene is TRBJ1-5, the V gene TRBV6-6; D is undetermined. Germline loops: CDR1 MNHNY, CDR2 SVGAGI (reference sequence). The length of the CDR3 is 15 residues. In DNA form, the CDR3 reads TGTGCCAGCAGTCAAGAGTCTTATAGCAATCAGTCCCAGCATTTT. Translation: CASSQESYSNQSQHF.

The chain uses TRBV28 and TRBJ2-3; D is perhaps TRBD1 (5 bases). The CDR3 runs 17 residues. The germline gives CDR1 MDHEN, CDR2 SYDVKM. The CDR3 DNA is TGTGTCTGCAGTTTAGAGATTCTGGGGCCTAGCACAGATACGCAGTATTTT. This encodes CVCSLEILGPSTDTQYF.

This clonotype was recorded only once. This rearrangement joins TRBV4-2 to TRBJ2-4; D possibly corresponds to TRBD2 (7 bases). The CDR3 runs 17 residues. The V gene's germline CDR1 is LGHNA and CDR2 YNFKEQ. Written as DNA, the CDR3 is TGTACCTGTAGCCAGGCCGCGGGGGCAGGGATCGGAAACATTCAGTACTTC. Translation gives CTCSQAAGAGIGNIQYF.